This T cell receptor beta chain was sequenced during a study of blood T cell repertoires in COVID-19. Turning to the study itself: COVID-19 samples, acute and convalescent, were from the United States, Italy and Spain.

Per the authors' pipeline: Reference gene primer amplification yielded estimated nucleated cell counts. Generated by immunoSEQ multiplex PCR, the TCRdb table keeps only in-frame clones and is missing some. Clonal size and the V and J genes are those of that table, whereas D and trimming came from the DNA. The data show about 140,000 clones, 80% seen once. Germline V CDR1 and CDR2: SQVTM, ANQGSEA. V lost 6 bases to trimming and J lost 2 bases, with 7 bases between them. This CDR3 region has 11 residues. V is TRBV29-1 and J is TRBJ1-1, with D unresolved. This sequence was found in a woman aged 45-59 years with acute or convalescent COVID-19. Sequences were obtained from peripheral blood. This CDR3 reads CSVRENTEAFF. The CDR3 region has the DNA TGCAGCGTGCGGGAAAACACTGAAGCTTTCTTT.